This T cell receptor (beta chain) was sequenced during a study of blood T cell repertoires in COVID-19. Study summary: Spain, Italy and the United States supplied samples that represented acute and convalescent COVID-19. Sample material is recorded as cDNA or gDNA derived from T cells, B-cell-depleted T cells, or PBMCs.

The CDR3 consists of 11 residues. Trimming cost V 6 bases and J 2 bases, with 4 bases left between them. The germline V gene has CDR1 MNHEY and CDR2 SVGAGI. In the original analysis: For nucleated cells, counts were estimated from reference gene primer amplification. Data came from immunoSEQ multiplex PCR; TCRdb stores just in-frame clones and leaves some out. D and trimming come from the DNA, and the V and J calls and clone size come from that table. Counted here are around 200,000 clones, around 90% occurring once; the ten biggest clones make up about 2.6%. This chain connects TRBV6-5 to TRBJ2-5; no reliable D call. The clonotype comes from a man between 40 and 49 years old with active or convalescent COVID-19. Sequenced input: peripheral blood. Here the CDR3 reads CASRSQETQYF. In DNA, the CDR3 is TGTGCCAGCAGGAGTCAAGAGACCCAGTACTTC.